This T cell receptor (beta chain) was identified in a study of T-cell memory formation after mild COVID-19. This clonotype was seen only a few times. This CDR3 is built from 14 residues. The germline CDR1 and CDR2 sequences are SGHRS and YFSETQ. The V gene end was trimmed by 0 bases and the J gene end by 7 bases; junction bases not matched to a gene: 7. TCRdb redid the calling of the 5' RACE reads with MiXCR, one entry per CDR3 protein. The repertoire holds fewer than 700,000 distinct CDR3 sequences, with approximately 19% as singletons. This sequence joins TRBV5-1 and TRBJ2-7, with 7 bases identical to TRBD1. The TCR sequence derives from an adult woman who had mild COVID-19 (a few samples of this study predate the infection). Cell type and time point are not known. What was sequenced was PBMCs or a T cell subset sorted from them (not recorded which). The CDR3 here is CASSLGRQGREQYF. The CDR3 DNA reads TGCGCCAGCAGCTTGGGAAGACAGGGTAGGGAGCAGTACTTC.